This T cell receptor (beta chain) was retrieved from a study of OX40 agonist ivuxolimab in advanced cancers. The CDR3 is made up of 15 amino acids. In germline, CDR1 is SGDLS, CDR2 YYNGEE. V shed 0 bases, J shed 8 bases, and the junction held 5 bases outside the gene matches. Using immunoSEQ multiplex PCR, the repertoire was profiled, and TCRdb retains in-frame clones only, with some absent. The table includes some 65,000 clones, 80% to 90% detected once. The chain joins TRBV9 to TRBJ1-6; 7 nucleotides match TRBD1. This TCR came from an adult with an advanced solid tumor such as melanoma, head and neck, liver or kidney cancer. The material sequenced was CD4+ or CD8+ T cells sorted from blood, taken in a trial of the OX40 agonist ivuxolimab. The CDR3 nucleotides are TGTGCCAGCAGCGTAGGGGCAGGGGGGGATTCACCCCTCCACTTT. Its protein is CASSVGAGGDSPLHF.